These 27 T cell receptor beta chains were sequenced from one sample in a study of follicular helper T cells after annual influenza vaccination. The method was immunoSEQ multiplex PCR; TCRdb's version includes in-frame clones alone and lacks a portion of them. The table lists over 6,500 clones, approximately 82% of them singletons. Time point reported: 2014-2015 season, 7 days after vaccination. The sample was CXCR5+ CD38- circulating T follicular helper cells from blood, taken 7 days after influenza vaccination. The subset denotes: circulating Tfh, non-naive CD4+CXCR5+PD-1+ (ICOS+CD38+ or ICOS-CD38-). The receptors here all came from an adult who received the influenza vaccine.

As DNA, the CDR3 is TGTGCCTGGAGAAGGGCGGGACAGGGGTATGAAAAACTGTTTTTT. Translation gives CAWRRAGQGYEKLFF. V is TRBV30 and J is TRBJ1-4; 10 nucleotides align to TRBD1. V gave up 3 bases and J gave up 6 bases; unmatched junction bases: 7. Germline CDR1 GTSNPN, CDR2 SVGIG (reference sequence). CDR3 size: 15 residues.

This chain uses TRBV2 with TRBJ2-6, with TRBD2 as a possible D gene (5 bases). The CDR3 length is 13 residues. Germline loops: CDR1 SNHLY, CDR2 FYNNEI. V was clipped by 4 bases and J by 4 bases, with 5 bases between them. The CDR3 loop reads CASSGEGANVLTF. CDR3 coding DNA: TGTGCCAGCAGTGGGGAGGGGGCCAACGTCCTGACTTTC.

This rearrangement joins TRBV7-9 to TRBJ2-7, with D perhaps assigned TRBD1 or TRBD2 (6 bases each). Germline CDR1 reads SEHNR; CDR2 reads FQNEAQ (reference sequence). The CDR3 extends over 14 amino acids. V was pared by 1 base and J by 13 bases, with 20 bases between. CDR3 bases: TGTGCCAGCAGCTTAGGTACCCTAGGAGGGGGAGATTACTTC. Translation: CASSLGTLGGGDYF.

The V call is TRBV9, the J call TRBJ2-2, with TRBD2 matching over 10 bases. Losses at the gene ends were 2 bases for V and 8 bases for J; bases not matched to a gene: 12. The CDR3 runs to 17 residues. Germline V gene sequence: CDR1 SGDLS, CDR2 YYNGEE. This CDR3 reads CASSVKSGGAGKGELFF. The CDR3 nucleotides read TGTGCCAGCAGCGTGAAGAGCGGGGGGGCCGGTAAAGGGGAGCTGTTTTTT.

The rearrangement joins TRBV7-9 to TRBJ1-4, with D possibly matching TRBD1 (5 bases). The germline CDR1 and CDR2 sequences are SEHNR and FQNEAQ (reference sequence). V was shortened by 5 bases and J by 17 bases, with 18 bases between the two germline ends. This CDR3 has 12 residues. CDR3 sequence reads: CASSPPDRDPFF. CDR3 bases: TGTGCCAGCAGCCCTCCCGACCGGGACCCCTTTTTT.

In its sample, this clone was seen once. V and J are TRBV7-9 and TRBJ2-1; 11 positions match TRBD2. CDR1 is SEHNR and CDR2 is FQNEAQ in the germline V gene (reference sequence). The junction had 3 bases not matched to a gene; V was cut back by 1 base and J by 4 bases. The CDR3 loop spans 16 amino acids. Here the CDR3 DNA reads TGTGCCAGCAGCTTAGTGGTAGCGGGGGGGTACAATGAGCAGTTCTTC. Translated, it gives CASSLVVAGGYNEQFF. The full variable domain, with the rest looked up from reference TRBV7-9 and TRBJ2-1, is DTGVSQNPRHKITKRGQNVTFRCDPISEHNRLYWYRQTLGQGPEFLTYFQNEAQLEKSRLLSDRFSAERPKGSFSTLEIQRTEQGDSAMYLCASSLVVAGGYNEQFFGPGTRLTVL.

There are a few counts of this clone. This chain links TRBV6-5 with TRBJ1-6, with a weak D call TRBD1 (6 bases). Germline V gives CDR1 MNHEY, CDR2 SVGAGI. The CDR3 has 15 amino acids. The V end lost 6 bases, the J end lost 8 bases, and 17 bases lay between the germline ends. CDR3 sequence (DNA): TGTGCCAGCAGCCCATTGACAGGACTGGATTCACCCCTCCACTTT. Amino acid sequence: CASSPLTGLDSPLHF.

This rearrangement joins TRBV5-6 to TRBJ1-1, with TRBD1 as a possible D gene (6 bases). Germline-derived CDR1 and CDR2 are SGHDT and YYEEEE. This CDR3 contains 16 residues. Trimming took off 2 bases at V and 4 bases at J, with 18 bases between the two ends. The CDR3 loop is CASSFWGRLGATEAFF. The CDR3 DNA reads as TGTGCCAGCAGCTTTTGGGGGCGCCTGGGGGCCACTGAAGCTTTCTTT.

V gene TRBV28 combines with J gene TRBJ2-7; D may be TRBD1 (6 bases). V was clipped by 11 bases and J by 3 bases, with 14 bases between them. Per germline, CDR1 MDHEN and CDR2 SYDVKM. This CDR3 has 12 residues. CDR3 in amino acids: CASGTTFYEQYF. The CDR3 DNA reads TGTGCCTCAGGGACAACGTTCTACGAGCAGTACTTC.

V is TRBV6-5 and J is TRBJ1-1; tentative D call: TRBD1 (5 bases). V was trimmed by 3 bases and J by 0 bases, leaving 14 bases between them. Germline CDR1 is MNHEY and CDR2 is SVGAGI. The CDR3 covers 16 residues. Here the CDR3 reads CASSYLGTGMNTEAFF. CDR3 bases: TGTGCCAGCAGTTATTTGGGGACGGGGATGAACACTGAAGCTTTCTTT.

V and J are TRBV15 and TRBJ2-5, with D unclear. This CDR3 is 16 amino acids long. The V gene's germline CDR1 is LNHNV and CDR2 YYDKDF (reference sequence). The V end was cut by 0 bases, the J end by 5 bases, with 16 bases between. The CDR3 DNA sequence: TGTGCCACCAGCAGAGATCTCGGATTAACCGGGGAGACCCAGTACTTC. This sequence encodes CATSRDLGLTGETQYF. Together with reference TRBV15 and TRBJ2-5, the CDR3 gives the full variable domain: DAMVIQNPRYQVTQFGKPVTLSCSQTLNHNVMYWYQQKSSQAPKLLFHYYDKDFNNEADTPDNFQSRRPNTSFCFLDIRSPGLGDTAMYLCATSRDLGLTGETQYFGPGTRLLVL.

The rearrangement joins TRBV5-4 to TRBJ2-5; TRBD1 matches 8 bases. V gave up 3 bases and J gave up 2 bases; unmatched junction bases: 6. CDR1 is SGHNT and CDR2 is YYREEE in the germline V gene (reference sequence). The CDR3 has 15 amino acids. CDR3 bases: TGTGCCAGCAGCTCGAGGAGGACAGGGCAAGAGACCCAGTACTTC. Its translation: CASSSRRTGQETQYF.

The chain is built from TRBV7-2 and TRBJ2-5; tentative D call: TRBD2 (6 bases). V gave up 5 bases and J gave up 2 bases, with 15 bases separating them. Germline V gene lookup returns CDR1 SGHTA and CDR2 FQGNSA. CDR3 length: 15 amino acids. Here the CDR3 DNA reads TGTGCCAGCAGCACCTCAGCGGGCTCACAAGAGACCCAGTACTTC. Its translation: CASSTSAGSQETQYF.

The chain recombines TRBV18 with TRBJ1-2; 7 bases match TRBD1. CDR1 and CDR2 (germline): KGHSH, LQKENI. The ends lost 3 bases at V and 3 bases at J; junction bases unmatched: 7. The CDR3 runs 15 residues. CDR3 in amino acids: CASSPGQKADYGYTF. The CDR3 nucleotides read TGTGCCAGCTCACCGGGACAGAAAGCAGACTATGGCTACACCTTC.

The chain joins TRBV4-3 to TRBJ1-2, with a possible D match to TRBD1 (6 bases). Looked up from germline, CDR1 is LGHNA and CDR2 is YSLEER. With 0 bases removed from V and 4 bases from J, the gap between germline ends came to 12 bases. CDR3 length equals 15 residues. The CDR3 protein is CASSQDSGGFYGYTF. In DNA, the CDR3 is TGCGCCAGCAGCCAAGATAGCGGGGGCTTCTATGGCTACACCTTC.

The chain has TRBV6-1 and TRBJ1-2; a weak D match, TRBD1 (5 bases). CDR1 and CDR2 from the germline V gene are MNHNS and SASEGT. V was cut by 4 bases and J by 6 bases, with 12 bases left in between. CDR3 size: 13 residues. CDR3 region: CASSGGLPNGYTF. The CDR3 bases are TGTGCCAGCAGTGGGGGACTGCCGAATGGCTACACCTTC.

The V gene is TRBV18, the J gene TRBJ1-6; D is unresolved. The CDR3 totals 15 residues. The V gene's germline CDR1 is KGHSH and CDR2 LQKENI. Trimming pared 2 bases from V and 7 bases from J, leaving 12 bases between. The CDR3 protein is CASSPYDAQNSPLHF. The CDR3 DNA reads TGTGCCAGCTCACCATATGACGCGCAGAATTCACCCCTCCACTTT.

The rearrangement links TRBV9 to TRBJ2-2, with D possibly matching TRBD2 (6 bases). Germline CDR1 is SGDLS and CDR2 is YYNGEE. The germline V and J ends were trimmed by 6 bases and 5 bases, with 14 bases remaining between them. This CDR3 spans 14 amino acids. CDR3 nucleotides: TGTGCCAGCAAAACCCAGGAGGGGACCGGGGAGCTGTTTTTT. Translating gives CASKTQEGTGELFF.

This chain links TRBV25-1 with TRBJ1-6, with 8 nucleotides matching TRBD1. The CDR3 consists of 16 residues. The trim removed 3 bases at V and 9 bases at J, leaving 10 bases unmatched. Germline V gene sequence: CDR1 MGHDK, CDR2 SYGVNS. Written as DNA, the CDR3 is TGTGCCAGCAGTGACCCCGGACAGGGAGGATTTTCACCCCTCCACTTT. Translating gives CASSDPGQGGFSPLHF.

J is TRBJ2-2 and V is TRBV4-2; the D gene is possibly TRBD1 (6 bases). Deletions cut 4 bases from V and 2 bases from J, with 17 bases between. CDR1 is LGHNA and CDR2 is YNFKEQ in the germline V gene. The CDR3 has 17 residues. The CDR3 spells CASSRSGARSNTGELFF. CDR3 DNA: TGTGCCAGCAGCCGATCAGGGGCCCGCTCTAACACCGGGGAGCTGTTTTTT.

The gene calls are TRBV19 and TRBJ2-3, with 7 bases fitting TRBD2. Germline V gene sequence: CDR1 LNHDA, CDR2 SQIVND (reference sequence). Trimming cost V 3 bases and J 5 bases; bases outside gene matches: 11. The CDR3 has 16 residues. The CDR3 loop reads CASSMPRGEGRDTQYF. The CDR3 nucleotides are TGTGCCAGTAGTATGCCTCGCGGGGAGGGTAGAGATACGCAGTATTTT.

V usage is TRBV7-2 and J usage is TRBJ2-5; tentatively, D is TRBD1 (5 bases). This CDR3 comprises 14 residues. With 1 base removed from V and 5 bases from J, the gap between germline ends came to 11 bases. Germline V gene data show CDR1 as SGHTA and CDR2 as FQGNSA. The CDR3 DNA follows: TGTGCCAGCAGCTTAGTTTCAGGGTGGGAGACCCAGTACTTC. Translating it yields CASSLVSGWETQYF. Together with reference TRBV7-2 and TRBJ2-5, the CDR3 gives the full variable domain: GAGVSQSPSNKVTEKGKDVELRCDPISGHTALYWYRQSLGQGLEFLIYFQGNSAPDKSGLPSDRFSAERTGGSVSTLTIQRTQQEDSAVYLCASSLVSGWETQYFGPGTRLLVL.

This chain uses TRBV14 with TRBJ2-4, with 7 positions matching TRBD2. The CDR3 is 16 amino acids. The V segment lost 0 bases and the J segment 1 base; nucleotides outside the gene matches: 3. Germline V gene data show CDR1 as SGHDN and CDR2 as FVKESK. The CDR3 DNA reads TGTGCCAGCAGCCAAGAGGTCGGGGGGGCCAAAAACATTCAGTACTTC. Its protein product is CASSQEVGGAKNIQYF.

The J gene is TRBJ1-1, the V gene TRBV6-5, with TRBD1 as a possible D gene (5 bases). CDR3 length: 14 amino acids. Germline CDR1 and CDR2: MNHEY and SVGAGI. The ends were cut back, 0 bases at V and 10 bases at J, with 15 bases in the middle. The CDR3 loop reads CASSYSTTGGGAFF. DNA of the CDR3: TGTGCCAGCAGTTACTCCACAACCGGGGGTGGAGCTTTCTTT.

The chain is built from TRBV30 and TRBJ2-1; the match to TRBD2 covers 7 bases. The junction had 7 bases not matched to a gene; V was cut back by 5 bases and J by 6 bases. The CDR3 totals 13 residues. Germline V lookup: CDR1 GTSNPN, CDR2 SVGIG (reference sequence). The CDR3 bases are TGTGCCTGGGCCCCGGGGGGTATCAATGAGCAGTTCTTC. Its protein is CAWAPGGINEQFF. The full variable domain, rest sourced from reference TRBV30 and TRBJ2-1, is SQTIHQWPATLVQPVGSPLSLECTVEGTSNPNLYWYRQAAGRGLQLLFYSVGIGQISSEVPQNLSASRPQDRQFILSSKKLLLSDSGFYLCAWAPGGINEQFFGPGTRLTVL.

The J gene is TRBJ2-2, the V gene TRBV19; 10 positions agree with TRBD1. Trimming cost V 0 bases and J 3 bases; bases outside gene matches: 1. The CDR3 spans 16 residues. Germline CDR1 LNHDA, CDR2 SQIVND (reference sequence). The CDR3 loop is CASSIEGQGYTGELFF. The DNA of the CDR3 is TGTGCCAGTAGTATAGAGGGACAGGGGTACACCGGGGAGCTGTTTTTT.

This clone was recorded only once. This rearrangement joins TRBV7-2 to TRBJ1-5; D is uncertain. From germline, CDR1 is SGHTA and CDR2 FQGNSA. The CDR3 has 13 amino acids. Between the trimmed V and J ends, which lost 3 bases and 2 bases, there was a span of 5 bases. For the CDR3, the DNA is TGTGCCAGCAGCTTTGGAGGCAATCAGCCCCAGCATTTT. The encoded protein is CASSFGGNQPQHF.